Listed below are T cell receptor beta chains from one sample, sequenced in a study of blood T cell repertoires in COVID-19. Repertoires were generated with immunoSEQ multiplex PCR, while TCRdb's copy carries only in-frame clones and drops some. The table includes more than 9,500 clones, around nine tenths detected once. Specimen: peripheral blood. These receptors were taken from a woman aged 55-70 years with active COVID-19. Each CDR3 is given with its conserved first and last residue. The D gene is left open where the match is weak. The size field is filled for only some rows; it gives once, few, many or a size class.

TRBD1	TRBJ2-5	TRBV6-6	.	TGTGCCAGCAGTAGGACAGGGCCAGATTCGCCCCAGTACTTC	CASSRTGPDSPQYF
.	TRBJ1-2	TRBV6-4	once	TGTGCCAGCAGTGTGGCGGAGGGCTATGGCTACACCTTC	CASSVAEGYGYTF
.	TRBJ2-7	TRBV6-5	once	TGTGCCAGCAGCCTTAGGGAGGGGGGGGAGCAGTACTTC	CASSLREGGEQYF
TRBD2	TRBJ2-1	TRBV7-8	few	TGTGCCAGCACCCCCAGGGCTAGCGGGAGCTGGGGCAATGAGCAGTTCTTC	CASTPRASGSWGNEQFF
.	TRBJ1-2	TRBV24-1	.	TGTGCCACCGCCCACCCCCGGCGGGCCGTCTATGGCTACACCTTC	CATAHPRRAVYGYTF
.	TRBJ2-1	TRBV20-1	.	TGCAGTGCTAGTTGGTTGGTAAGCTTCAATGAGCAGTTCTTC	CSASWLVSFNEQFF
TRBD1	TRBJ1-2	TRBV6-5	.	TGTGCCAGCAGTCCCCAGGGGGTAGATGCCTATGGCTACACCTTC	CASSPQGVDAYGYTF
TRBD1	TRBJ1-1	TRBV24-1	.	TGTGCCACCAGTCAGGGGGGGAACACTGAAGCTTTCTTT	CATSQGGNTEAFF
.	TRBJ1-1	TRBV5-6	.	TGTGCCAGCAGCTTGTTAGATACCAACACTGAAGCTTTCTTT	CASSLLDTNTEAFF
TRBD2	TRBJ2-7	TRBV6-1	.	TGTGCCAGCAGTGAAAGGACTAGCGCGTGGCAGTACTTC	CASSERTSAWQYF
TRBD2	TRBJ2-3	TRBV10-2	.	TGCGCCAGCAGTGAGTTGTTAAGGACTAGCGGGAAGGCAGATACGCAGTATTTT	CASSELLRTSGKADTQYF
TRBD1	TRBJ1-4	TRBV10-3	.	TGTGCCATCAGATCCGGGACAGGGGATGAAAAACTGTTTTTT	CAIRSGTGDEKLFF
TRBD1	TRBJ1-6	TRBV15	.	TGTGCCACCACTCCGGGACAGGGAGGTTCACCCCTCCACTTT	CATTPGQGGSPLHF
.	TRBJ1-1	TRBV9	once	TGTGCCAGCAGCGATAACAGGGCCGGGTCTTTTGAAGCTTTCTTT	CASSDNRAGSFEAFF
.	TRBJ1-1	TRBV28	.	TGTGCCAGCACCTCCGGGCAGGGGATGACTGAAGCTTTCTTT	CASTSGQGMTEAFF
TRBD1	TRBJ1-3	TRBV6-5	.	TGTGCCAGCAGGGGCGAGACAGGGCCTGGAAACACCATATATTTT	CASRGETGPGNTIYF
.	TRBJ1-6	TRBV6-6	.	TGTGCCAGCAGTTACTCGAAAGGGTCGGGATCACCCCTCCACTTT	CASSYSKGSGSPLHF
TRBD2	TRBJ2-3	TRBV6-5	.	TGTGCCAGCAGTCAACTAGCGGGGGGCACAGATACGCAGTATTTT	CASSQLAGGTDTQYF
TRBD1	TRBJ1-1	TRBV5-6	.	TGTGCCAGCAGCTTAACCGGGACAGGGGAATCTGAAGCTTTCTTT	CASSLTGTGESEAFF
.	TRBJ1-5	TRBV5-1	.	TGCGCCAGCAGCTTGGGACAGCCCTATAGCAATCAGCCCCAGCATTTT	CASSLGQPYSNQPQHF
.	TRBJ1-1	TRBV6-5	.	TGTGCCAGCAGGCCCGGGGGGTCAGGTGAAGCTTTCTTT	CASRPGGSGEAFF
.	TRBJ2-3	TRBV24-1	once	TGTGCCACCAGTGAATCAGGGGCTGAAACAGATACGCAGTATTTT	CATSESGAETDTQYF
.	TRBJ1-3	TRBV9	few	TGTGCCAGCAGCGTGGGAGGGCTTGAAAACACCATATATTTT	CASSVGGLENTIYF
.	TRBJ2-3	TRBV29-1	.	TGCAGCGTTGAAGAACAGGGGGGGACAGATACGCAGTATTTT	CSVEEQGGTDTQYF
TRBD2	TRBJ2-2	TRBV5-1	.	TGCGCCAGCAGCACAAGCGGGGGAAGGACCGGGGAGCTGTTTTTT	CASSTSGGRTGELFF
.	TRBJ2-7	TRBV10-3	.	TGTGCCATCAGTGAACTCTACGGTACCTCCGAGCAGTACTTC	CAISELYGTSEQYF
.	TRBJ1-2	TRBV19	.	TGTGCCAGTAGTATAGCGGCCGCCACAGGCGCTGGCTACACCTTC	CASSIAAATGAGYTF
.	TRBJ1-2	TRBV5-6	few	TGTGCCAGCAGCTTACAGGGAACCTATGGCTACACCTTC	CASSLQGTYGYTF
.	TRBJ1-2	TRBV28	.	TGTGCCAGCAGTTTAGGGTTGGGAGGGTATGGCTACACCTTC	CASSLGLGGYGYTF
.	TRBJ1-5	TRBV19	.	TGTGCCAGTAGCGAATTAACGGAGGGCAATCAGCCCCAGCATTTT	CASSELTEGNQPQHF
TRBD1	TRBJ2-1	TRBV19	.	TGTGCCAGTAGTGCGACGACAGGGAGTCTTTGGGTCAATGAGCAGTTCTTC	CASSATTGSLWVNEQFF
TRBD1	TRBJ2-7	TRBV6-5	.	TGTGCCAGCAGTTACTCGCCAGGGGGCGCCTACGAGCAGTACTTC	CASSYSPGGAYEQYF
TRBD1	TRBJ2-2	TRBV5-1	.	TGCGCCAGCAGCTTGTATCGGGACAGGGGGTTGAGGAACACCGGGGAGCTGTTTTTT	CASSLYRDRGLRNTGELFF